One sample yielded the 18 T cell receptor beta chains listed below, sequenced in a study of blood T cell repertoires in COVID-19. Profiling relied on immunoSEQ multiplex PCR, and the TCRdb table lists in-frame clones only, not all of them. The sample holds under 350,000 clones, roughly 91% seen once. Specimen: peripheral blood. These receptors all stem from a woman aged 25 to 39 with COVID-19, enrolled during active disease.

The genes are TRBV30 and TRBJ2-5; 7 bases match TRBD1. Germline assignment: CDR1 GTSNPN and CDR2 SVGIG (reference sequence). The CDR3 contains 15 residues. V was clipped by 1 base and J by 1 base; unmatched bases: 6. CDR3: CAWSGKGTAQETQYF. DNA of the CDR3: TGTGCCTGGAGTGGCAAGGGGACAGCCCAAGAGACCCAGTACTTC. Full variable domain (rest looked up from reference TRBV30 and TRBJ2-5): SQTIHQWPATLVQPVGSPLSLECTVEGTSNPNLYWYRQAAGRGLQLLFYSVGIGQISSEVPQNLSASRPQDRQFILSSKKLLLSDSGFYLCAWSGKGTAQETQYFGPGTRLLVL.

This clone was seen only a few times. The CDR3 coding sequence is TGTGCCAGCGGGCCCGGGGACACCATATATTTT. Residues: CASGPGDTIYF. The chain links TRBV12-3 or TRBV12-4 to TRBJ1-3; no firm D call. The CDR3 is made up of 11 amino acids. Trimming left V 8 bases short and J 8 bases short, with 10 bases between.

In this sample, this clone turned up once. The chain links TRBV5-1 to TRBJ2-2; D is undetermined. Germline values: CDR1 SGHRS, CDR2 YFSETQ. Trimming removed 5 bases at V and 0 bases at J, with 11 bases between. The CDR3 loop spans 15 amino acids. CDR3 sequence reads: CASRASTANTGELFF. CDR3 DNA: TGCGCCAGCAGGGCAAGCACAGCGAACACCGGGGAGCTGTTTTTT.

This clone was observed once. V is TRBV13 and J is TRBJ1-1; D not certain. CDR1 and CDR2 from the germline V gene are PRHDT and FYEKMQ (reference sequence). The V gene lost 6 bases and the J gene lost 0 bases, with 20 bases spanning the gap. The CDR3 covers 17 residues. The DNA of the CDR3 is TGTGCCAGCAGTGCTAGAGGGCGACTTACCATGAACACTGAAGCTTTCTTT. Translated: CASSARGRLTMNTEAFF. Based on the CDR3 plus reference TRBV13 and TRBJ1-1, the full variable domain is AAGVIQSPRHLIKEKRETATLKCYPIPRHDTVYWYQQGPGQDPQFLISFYEKMQSDKGSIPDRFSAQQFSDYHSELNMSSLELGDSALYFCASSARGRLTMNTEAFFGQGTRLTVV.

The genes are TRBV29-1 and TRBJ1-1; D not resolved. The CDR3 contains 12 residues. CDR1 is SQVTM, CDR2 ANQGSEA, per germline. V lost 2 bases to trimming and J lost 6 bases, with 10 bases between them. DNA of the CDR3: TGCAGCGTTGAACGGGGTGGGTCTGAAGCTTTCTTT. It encodes CSVERGGSEAFF.

The chain has TRBV7-3 and TRBJ2-3; a weak D match, TRBD2 (5 bases). The CDR3 loop spans 18 amino acids. Trimming cost V 4 bases and J 0 bases, with 20 bases left between them. Germline lookup yields CDR1 SGHTA and CDR2 FQGTGA. CDR3 sequence (DNA): TGTGCCAGCAGCTCCCTAGCCCGTACCAGGATTAGCACAGATACGCAGTATTTT. This sequence encodes CASSSLARTRISTDTQYF. The complete variable domain, with remaining parts taken from reference TRBV7-3 and TRBJ2-3, reads GAGVSQTPSNKVTEKGKYVELRCDPISGHTALYWYRQSLGQGPEFLIYFQGTGAADDSGLPNDRFFAVRPEGSVSTLKIQRTERGDSAVYLCASSSLARTRISTDTQYFGPGTRLTVL.

The chain has TRBV2 and TRBJ1-3, with 7 nucleotides matching TRBD1. Germline lookup yields CDR1 SNHLY and CDR2 FYNNEI. The ends lost 4 bases at V and 1 base at J; junction bases unmatched: 7. The CDR3 is made up of 16 amino acids. CDR3 loop: CASSVITGVSGNTIYF. The CDR3 DNA reads as TGTGCCAGCAGTGTCATAACAGGGGTATCTGGAAACACCATATATTTT.

This clone was seen only a few times. This CDR3 reads CASSGLAGVHEQYF. DNA of the CDR3: TGTGCCAGCAGTGGACTAGCGGGGGTCCACGAGCAGTACTTC. The gene calls are TRBV2 and TRBJ2-7; 12 bases map to TRBD2. The CDR3 is 14 residues long. Trimming at V came to 4 bases and at J to 5 bases, leaving 3 bases not matched to a gene. Germline values: CDR1 SNHLY, CDR2 FYNNEI.

Only one count was recorded for this clone. The rearrangement links TRBV5-6 to TRBJ2-7; no definite D call. The CDR3 has 12 residues. V gave up 4 bases and J gave up 1 base, with 6 bases separating them. Germline-derived CDR1 and CDR2 are SGHDT and YYEEEE. The DNA of the CDR3 is TGTGCCAGCAGCCGAGGTTCCTACGAGCAGTACGTC. Translation: CASSRGSYEQYV.

V gene TRBV28 combines with J gene TRBJ1-1; weak D call: TRBD1 (5 bases). This CDR3 is 13 amino acids long. The germline V gene encodes CDR1 MDHEN and CDR2 SYDVKM. The V and J ends lost 5 bases and 12 bases respectively, with 19 bases between them. CDR3 nucleotides: TGTGCCAGCAGTCTTAAAAACCGGGGGGTAACTTTCTTT. Encoded protein: CASSLKNRGVTFF.

This chain links TRBV4-3 with TRBJ2-7; 12 bases match TRBD2. The trim removed 4 bases at V and 2 bases at J, leaving 6 bases unmatched. Germline V gene lookup returns CDR1 LGHNA and CDR2 YSLEER. The CDR3 totals 16 residues. The CDR3 is CASSLLLAGGTYEQYF. For the CDR3, the DNA is TGCGCCAGCAGCCTTCTCCTAGCGGGGGGGACCTACGAGCAGTACTTC.

This clone was detected only a few times. The rearrangement uses TRBV6-6 and TRBJ1-2; D gene uncertain. Trimming stripped 5 bases from V and 4 bases from J, with 11 bases between. CDR3 length: 13 residues. From germline, CDR1 is MNHNY and CDR2 SVGAGI (reference sequence). As DNA, the CDR3 is TGTGCCAGCAGTCCACTCTTGAGCTATGGCTACACCTTC. Translation gives CASSPLLSYGYTF.

The chain joins TRBV6-1 to TRBJ1-5; weak D call: TRBD1 (5 bases). This CDR3 region has 15 residues. Between the trimmed V and J ends, which lost 2 bases and 2 bases, there was a span of 10 bases. CDR1 is MNHNS, CDR2 SASEGT, per germline. CDR3 nucleotides: TGTGCCAGCAGTGAAAGGGGCGAGGGCAATCAGCCCCAGCATTTT. Residues: CASSERGEGNQPQHF.

The chain uses TRBV18 and TRBJ2-2, with a weak D call TRBD2 (6 bases). Germline V gene sequence: CDR1 KGHSH, CDR2 LQKENI. The CDR3 consists of 15 residues. Trimming removed 3 bases from V and 4 bases from J, with 12 bases in between. The CDR3 spells CASSPTWGGTGELFF. The CDR3 DNA is TGTGCCAGCTCACCTACATGGGGAGGCACCGGGGAGCTGTTTTTT.

This sequence joins TRBV6-6 and TRBJ1-1; TRBD1 aligns across 10 bases. The V gene's germline CDR1 is MNHNY and CDR2 SVGAGI (reference sequence). This CDR3 has 13 amino acids. Trimming removed 11 bases from V and 4 bases from J; junction bases left unmatched: 7. The CDR3 here is CAAGTGEVTEAFF. CDR3 coding DNA: TGTGCCGCCGGGACAGGGGAAGTCACTGAAGCTTTCTTT.

The genes are TRBV2 and TRBJ2-2, with a possible D match to TRBD1 (5 bases). Germline assignment: CDR1 SNHLY and CDR2 FYNNEI. The V gene lost 5 bases and the J gene lost 2 bases, with 12 bases spanning the gap. The CDR3 length is 15 residues. The CDR3 nucleotides are TGTGCCAGCAGTCTCCGACAGCCTAACACCGGGGAGCTGTTTTTT. This codes for CASSLRQPNTGELFF.

Ten or more counts support this clone. The chain couples TRBV18 to TRBJ1-1, with TRBD1 as a possible D gene (5 bases). V lost 4 bases and J lost 0, with 12 bases in between. The CDR3 loop spans 15 amino acids. Per the germline V gene, CDR1 is KGHSH and CDR2 is LQKENI. CDR3 bases: TGTGCCAGCTCACTACGGACGGACATGAACACTGAAGCTTTCTTT. Its translation is CASSLRTDMNTEAFF. Full variable domain (outside the CDR3, taken from reference TRBV18 and TRBJ1-1): NAGVMQNPRHLVRRRGQEARLRCSPMKGHSHVYWYRQLPEEGLKFMVYLQKENIIDESGMPKERFSAEFPKEGPSILRIQQVVRGDSAAYFCASSLRTDMNTEAFFGQGTRLTVV.

This clone has only one observation. J is TRBJ2-7 and V is TRBV5-1, with D unclear. The CDR3 contains 13 residues. Germline V gives CDR1 SGHRS, CDR2 YFSETQ. V lost 0 bases and J lost 3, with 7 bases in between. The CDR3 reads CASSLASLYEQYV. In DNA, the CDR3 is TGCGCCAGCAGCTTGGCTTCCCTCTACGAGCAGTACGTC.